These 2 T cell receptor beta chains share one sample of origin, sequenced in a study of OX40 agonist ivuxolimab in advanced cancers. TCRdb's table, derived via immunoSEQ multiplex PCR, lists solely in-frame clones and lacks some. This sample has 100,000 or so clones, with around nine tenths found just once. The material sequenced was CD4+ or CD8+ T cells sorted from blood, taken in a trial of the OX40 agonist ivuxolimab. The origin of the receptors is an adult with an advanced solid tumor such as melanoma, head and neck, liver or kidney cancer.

CDR3 loop: CASRSTQGATEAFF. The DNA for the CDR3 is TGTGCCAGCAGGTCAACACAGGGGGCTACTGAAGCTTTCTTT. The V and J genes are TRBV7-2 and TRBJ1-1; 9 bases fit TRBD1. CDR1 SGHTA and CDR2 FQGNSA come from the germline V gene. This CDR3 comprises 14 residues. The V gene end was trimmed by 6 bases and the J gene end by 5 bases; junction bases not matched to a gene: 7.

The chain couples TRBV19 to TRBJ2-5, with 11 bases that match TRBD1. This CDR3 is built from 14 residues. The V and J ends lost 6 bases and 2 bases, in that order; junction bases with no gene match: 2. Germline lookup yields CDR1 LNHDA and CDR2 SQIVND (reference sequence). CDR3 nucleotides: TGTGCCAGTAGGGACAGGGGGCGACAAGAGACCCAGTACTTC. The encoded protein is CASRDRGRQETQYF.